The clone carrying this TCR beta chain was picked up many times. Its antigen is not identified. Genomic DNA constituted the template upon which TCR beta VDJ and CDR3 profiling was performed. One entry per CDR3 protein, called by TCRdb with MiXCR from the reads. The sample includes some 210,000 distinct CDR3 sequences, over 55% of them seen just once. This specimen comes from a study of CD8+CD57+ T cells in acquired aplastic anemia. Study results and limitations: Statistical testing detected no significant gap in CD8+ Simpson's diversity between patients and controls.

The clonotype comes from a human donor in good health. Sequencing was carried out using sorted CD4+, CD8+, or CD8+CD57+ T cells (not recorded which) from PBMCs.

The CDR3 DNA reads as TGTGCCAGCAGCCCGCCGGGACTAGGGCCAGACGAGCAGTACTTC. Translating it yields CASSPPGLGPDEQYF. V and J are TRBV7-3 and TRBJ2-7; 8 bases line up with TRBD2. Germline V gene data show CDR1 as SGHTA and CDR2 as FQGTGA. With 5 bases clipped from V and 5 bases from J, the junction kept 11 bases outside the gene matches. This CDR3 is 15 amino acids long.